This T cell receptor (beta chain) originates from a study of vaccination and CD4 T cells after COVID-19. An Oncomine TCR Beta short-read assay was used to sequence the DNA from cultured CD4+ T cells. MiXCR, run by TCRdb on the PCR reads, gives a single entry per CDR3 protein. Of more than 10,000 distinct CDR3 sequences in the sample, 73% were seen once. A word on this clonotype: Antigen unknown.

In germline, CDR1 is DFQATT, CDR2 SNEGSKA (reference sequence). CDR3 size: 15 residues. V trimming: 6 bases; J trimming: 11 bases; junction bases outside the gene matches: 15. As for treatment: roughly 10-day PBMC culture with coronavirus spike peptide pools or control peptides (ViraFEST assay). T cells were expanded with peptide pools, and expanded clonotypes were identified by TCR sequencing. The chain joins TRBV20-1 to TRBJ2-2, with 10 bases aligning to TRBD2. Sequenced sample: CD4+ T cells from blood, cultured in vitro. The receptor was isolated from a human donor who had recovered from COVID-19. CDR3 sequence: CSAPQILAGVGELFF. The CDR3 DNA reads TGCAGTGCCCCACAAATTCTAGCGGGAGTCGGTGAGCTGTTTTTT.